This T cell receptor (beta chain) was retrieved from a study of cytomegalovirus exposure and HLA in healthy donors. Nominally healthy donors were sampled, though unrecorded immune exposures were likely. Deletions cut 3 bases from V and 0 bases from J, with 15 bases between. CDR1 SEHNR and CDR2 FQNEAQ come from the germline V gene (reference sequence). The CDR3 is made up of 17 amino acids. This clone has more than one count but fewer than ten. Researchers ran the PCR with 60 Vbeta and 13 Jbeta primers. Generated by immunoSEQ multiplex PCR, the TCRdb table keeps only in-frame clones and is missing some. This table holds roughly 58,000 clones, around 83% found once.

This sequence joins TRBV7-9 and TRBJ1-3; D not certain. This receptor was taken from a human donor in good health. Source material: PBMCs. The DNA for the CDR3 is TGTGCCAGCAGCTTGAACCGGGGATTGTTCTCTGGAAACACCATATATTTT. Translation: CASSLNRGLFSGNTIYF.